This is a list of T cell receptor beta chains from one sample in a study of regulatory T cells in long-lasting Graves disease. One entry per CDR3 protein, called by TCRdb with MiXCR from the multiplex PCR reads. This table has about 450,000 distinct CDR3 sequences, 14% appearing once. This same sample was also taken into another study, of T cells in Graves' hyperthyroidism and ophthalmopathy.

The sequencing used peripheral blood mononuclear cells (PBMCs), collected at new diagnosis, from a patient treated with antithyroid drugs. These receptors all stem from a woman aged 50 to 60 with Graves disease. Both conserved end residues are part of each CDR3. The D gene is left open where the match is weak. Not all rows give a size; the values are once, few, many and, for expanded clones, a class.

j_call | clone_size | v_call | d_call | cdr3_aa | cdr3_nt
TRBJ2-4 | NA | TRBV20-1 | NA | CSAPKAAKNIQYF | TGCAGTGCTCCCAAGGCAGCCAAAAACATTCAGTACTTC
TRBJ2-2 | many | TRBV7-2 | TRBD2 | CASSSRLAGGLITGELFF | TGTGCCAGCAGCTCTAGACTAGCGGGAGGATTAATCACCGGGGAGCTGTTTTTT
TRBJ2-6 | few | TRBV5-1 | TRBD1 | CASSPDRVVGANVLTF | TGCGCCAGCAGCCCGGACAGGGTAGTGGGGGCCAACGTCCTGACTTTC
TRBJ2-6 | many | TRBV28 | NA | CASSRAGANVLTF | TGTGCCAGCAGCAGGGCTGGGGCCAACGTCCTGACTTTC
TRBJ2-2 | many | TRBV2 | NA | CASNTGLSTGELFF | TGTGCCAGCAATACGGGACTTTCCACCGGGGAGCTGTTTTTT
TRBJ2-7 | many | TRBV29-1 | NA | CSVRGGGTYEQYF | TGCAGCGTGAGGGGGGGAGGGACGTACGAGCAGTACTTC
TRBJ2-2 | NA | TRBV7-3 | TRBD2 | CASSLTGTSVAGELFF | TGTGCCAGCAGCTTAACCGGGACTAGCGTGGCCGGGGAGCTGTTTTTT
TRBJ2-7 | many | TRBV6-1 | NA | CASSEQSEGNEQYF | TGTGCCAGCAGTGAACAGAGCGAAGGGAACGAGCAGTACTTC
TRBJ2-3 | many | TRBV7-9 | NA | CASSFAGTTSTDTQYF | TGTGCCAGCAGCTTTGCGGGGACGACTAGCACAGATACGCAGTATTTT
TRBJ1-3 | many | TRBV2 | NA | CASRGDRISGNTIYF | TGTGCCAGCAGGGGGGACCGAATCTCTGGAAACACCATATATTTT